This TCR beta chain was recovered during a study of T cells after posttransplantation cyclophosphamide. Germline values: CDR1 SEHNR, CDR2 FQNEAQ (reference sequence). With 5 bases clipped from V and 1 base from J, the junction kept 5 bases outside the gene matches. The CDR3 is made up of 16 amino acids. Profiling relied on immunoSEQ multiplex PCR, and the TCRdb table lists in-frame clones only, not all of them. Recorded here are 34,000 or so clones, none singletons. Sequenced material: PBMCs. V is TRBV7-9 and J is TRBJ2-2, with 9 bases matching TRBD2. The clonotype comes from a woman between 50 and 59 years old in good health and a related stem cell transplant donor. The CDR3 spells CASSELAGLNTGELFF. CDR3 DNA sequence: TGTGCCAGCAGCGAGCTAGCGGGGTTGAACACCGGGGAGCTGTTTTTT.